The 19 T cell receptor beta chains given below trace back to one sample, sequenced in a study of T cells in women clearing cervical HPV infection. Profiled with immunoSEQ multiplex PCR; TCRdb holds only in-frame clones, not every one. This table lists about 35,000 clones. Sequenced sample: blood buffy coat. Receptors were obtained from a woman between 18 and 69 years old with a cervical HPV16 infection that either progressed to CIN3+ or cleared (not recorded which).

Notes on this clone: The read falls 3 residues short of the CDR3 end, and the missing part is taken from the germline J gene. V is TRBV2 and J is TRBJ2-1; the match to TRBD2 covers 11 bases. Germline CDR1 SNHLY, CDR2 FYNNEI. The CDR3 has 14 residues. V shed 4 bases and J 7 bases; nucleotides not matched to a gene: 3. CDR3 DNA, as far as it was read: TGTGCCAGCAGTGGGCTAGCGGGAGGTAATGAG. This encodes CASSGLAGGNE. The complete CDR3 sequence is CASSGLAGGNEQFF.

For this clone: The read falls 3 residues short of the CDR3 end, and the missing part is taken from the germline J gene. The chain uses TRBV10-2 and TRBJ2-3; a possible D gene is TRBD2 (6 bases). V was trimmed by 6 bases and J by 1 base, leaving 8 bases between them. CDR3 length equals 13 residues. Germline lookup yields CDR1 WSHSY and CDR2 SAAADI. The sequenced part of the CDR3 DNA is TGCGCCAGCAGGACGGGGGGCACAGATACG. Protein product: CASRTGGTDT. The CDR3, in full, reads CASRTGGTDTQYF.

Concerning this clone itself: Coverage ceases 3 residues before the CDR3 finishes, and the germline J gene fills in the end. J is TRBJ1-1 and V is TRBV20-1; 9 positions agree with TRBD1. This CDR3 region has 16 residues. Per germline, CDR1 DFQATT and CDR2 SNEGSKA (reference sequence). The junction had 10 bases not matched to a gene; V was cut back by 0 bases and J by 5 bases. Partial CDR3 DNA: TGCAGTGCTAGAGAACCACAGGGGGCGGGAGAGACTGAA. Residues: CSAREPQGAGETE. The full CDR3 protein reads CSAREPQGAGETEAFF.

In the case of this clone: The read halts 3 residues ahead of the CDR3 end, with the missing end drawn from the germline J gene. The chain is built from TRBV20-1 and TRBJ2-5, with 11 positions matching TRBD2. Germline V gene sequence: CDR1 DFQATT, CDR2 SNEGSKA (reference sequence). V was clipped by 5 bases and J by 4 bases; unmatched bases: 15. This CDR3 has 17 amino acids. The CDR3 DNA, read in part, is TGCAGTGCTCGACCGACTAGCGGGGCTGGCATTGGAGAGACC. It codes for CSARPTSGAGIGET. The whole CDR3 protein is CSARPTSGAGIGETQYF.

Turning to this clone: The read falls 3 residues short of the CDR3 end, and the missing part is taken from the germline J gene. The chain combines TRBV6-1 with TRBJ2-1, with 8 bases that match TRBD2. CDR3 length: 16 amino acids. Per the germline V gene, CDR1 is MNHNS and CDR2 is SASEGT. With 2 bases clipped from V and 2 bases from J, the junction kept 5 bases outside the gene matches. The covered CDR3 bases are TGTGCCAGCAGTGAATTCGGGGGGGGTACCTACAATGAG. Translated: CASSEFGGGTYNE. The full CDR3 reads CASSEFGGGTYNEQFF.

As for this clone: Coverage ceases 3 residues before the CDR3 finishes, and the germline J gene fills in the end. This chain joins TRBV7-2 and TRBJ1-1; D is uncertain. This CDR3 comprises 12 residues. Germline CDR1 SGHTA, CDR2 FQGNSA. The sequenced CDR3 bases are TGTGCCAGCAGCTTAGGAGGGTCCCAG. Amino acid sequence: CASSLGGSQ. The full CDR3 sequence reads CASSLGGSQAFF.

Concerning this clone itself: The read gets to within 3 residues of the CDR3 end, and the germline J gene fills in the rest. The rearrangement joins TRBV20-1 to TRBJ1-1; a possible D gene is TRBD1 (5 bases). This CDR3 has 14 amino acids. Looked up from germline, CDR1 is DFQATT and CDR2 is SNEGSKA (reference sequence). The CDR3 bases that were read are TGCAGTGCCCCGGGGGGAACTCCAAGGAGAATT. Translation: CSAPGGTPRRI. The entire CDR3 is CSAPGGTPRRIAFF.

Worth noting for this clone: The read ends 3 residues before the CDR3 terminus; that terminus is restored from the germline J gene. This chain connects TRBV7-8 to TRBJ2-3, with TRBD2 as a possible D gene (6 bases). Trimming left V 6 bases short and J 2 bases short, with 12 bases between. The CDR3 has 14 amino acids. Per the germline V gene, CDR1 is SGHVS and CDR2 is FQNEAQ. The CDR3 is CASSLARITDTQYF. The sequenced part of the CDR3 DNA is TGTGCCAGCAGTCTAGCGCGTATCACAGATACG. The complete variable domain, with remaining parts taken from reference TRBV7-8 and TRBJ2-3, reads GAGVSQSPRYKVAKRGQDVALRCDPISGHVSLFWYQQALGQGPEFLTYFQNEAQLDKSGLPSDRFFAERPEGSVSTLKIQRTQQEDSAVYLCASSLARITDTQYFGPGTRLTVL.

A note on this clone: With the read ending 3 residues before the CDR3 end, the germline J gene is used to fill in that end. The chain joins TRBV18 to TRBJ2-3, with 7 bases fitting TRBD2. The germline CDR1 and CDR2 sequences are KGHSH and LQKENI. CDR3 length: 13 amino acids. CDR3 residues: CASSGGLQETQYF. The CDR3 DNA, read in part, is TGTGCCAGCTCCGGGGGGTTACAAGAGACG.

Partial CDR3 DNA: TGCGCCAGCACCGAGGGGGGGACTTATCTCACAGATACG. As protein: CASTEGGTYLTDT. The full CDR3 reads CASTEGGTYLTDTQYF. The chain joins TRBV5-1 to TRBJ2-3; TRBD2 is a possible D gene (7 bases). The read ends 3 residues shy of where the CDR3 ends; the end is completed using the germline J gene. Germline values: CDR1 SGHRS, CDR2 YFSETQ. The CDR3 totals 16 residues. V was clipped by 6 bases and J by 2 bases, with 19 bases between them.

The CDR3 bases that were read are TGTGCCAGCAGACGGACAGGGTATAGATCTAACTATGGT. Protein sequence: CASRRTGYRSNYG. The whole CDR3 is CASRRTGYRSNYGQYF. The chain uses TRBV6-2 or TRBV6-3 and TRBJ2-4; 8 bases agree with TRBD1. The read comes to an end 3 residues before the CDR3 does, leaving the germline J gene to fill in the end. CDR1 MNHEY and CDR2 SVGEGT come from the germline V gene. The CDR3 is made up of 16 amino acids.

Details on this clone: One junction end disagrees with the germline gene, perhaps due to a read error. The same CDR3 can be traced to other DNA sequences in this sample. The CDR3 is CASSEVVGGVSGNTIYF. The CDR3 bases that were read are TGTGCCAGCAGTGAAGTTGTCGGGGGTGTCTCTGGAAACACA. V is TRBV2 and J is TRBJ1-3; TRBD1 might be the D (5 bases). The sequenced fragment ends 3 residues before the CDR3 boundary, so the rest is inferred from the germline J gene. Looked up from germline, CDR1 is SNHLY and CDR2 is FYNNEI. CDR3 length: 17 residues.

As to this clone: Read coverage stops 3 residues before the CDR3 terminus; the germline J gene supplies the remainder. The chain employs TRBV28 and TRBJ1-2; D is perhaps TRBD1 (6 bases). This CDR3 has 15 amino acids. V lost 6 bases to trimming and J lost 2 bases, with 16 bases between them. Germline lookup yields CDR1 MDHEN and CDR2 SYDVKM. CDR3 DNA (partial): TGTGCCAGCAGCCTAGGGGGACGGTTGAACTATGGC. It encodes CASSLGGRLNYG. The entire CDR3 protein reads CASSLGGRLNYGYTF.

The CDR3 protein is CASSLDRDVSYEQYF. The CDR3 DNA, read in part, is TGTGCCAGCAGTCTAGACAGGGACGTATCCTACGAG. V and J are TRBV2 and TRBJ2-7, with 7 bases that match TRBD1. From the germline J gene comes the end of the CDR3, since the read stops 3 residues before it. The germline CDR1 and CDR2 sequences are SNHLY and FYNNEI. J was trimmed by 1 base and V by 5 bases; bases with no gene match: 8. The CDR3 has 15 amino acids.

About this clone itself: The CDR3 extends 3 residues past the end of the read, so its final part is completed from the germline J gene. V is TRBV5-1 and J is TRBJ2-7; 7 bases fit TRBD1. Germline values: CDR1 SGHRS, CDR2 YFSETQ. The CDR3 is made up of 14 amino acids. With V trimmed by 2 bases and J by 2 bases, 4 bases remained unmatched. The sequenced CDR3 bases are TGCGCCAGCAGCTTAGGACAGGACCCCTACGAG. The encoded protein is CASSLGQDPYE. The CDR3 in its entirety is CASSLGQDPYEQYF.

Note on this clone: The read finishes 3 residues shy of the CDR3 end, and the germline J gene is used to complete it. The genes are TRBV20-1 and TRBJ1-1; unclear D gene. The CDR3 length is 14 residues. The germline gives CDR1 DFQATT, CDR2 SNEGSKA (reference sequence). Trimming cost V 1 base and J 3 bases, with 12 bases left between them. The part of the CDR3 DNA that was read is TGCAGTGCTAGAGGCGGCAGCGGGGACACTGAA. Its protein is CSARGGSGDTE. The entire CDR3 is CSARGGSGDTEAFF.

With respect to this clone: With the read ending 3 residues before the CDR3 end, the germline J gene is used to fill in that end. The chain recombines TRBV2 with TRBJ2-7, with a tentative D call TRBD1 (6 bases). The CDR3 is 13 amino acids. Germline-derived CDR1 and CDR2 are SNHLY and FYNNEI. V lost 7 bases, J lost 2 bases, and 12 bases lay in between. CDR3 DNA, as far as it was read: TGTGCCAGCAATGTACAGGGCCCCTACGAG. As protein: CASNVQGPYE. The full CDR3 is CASNVQGPYEQYF.

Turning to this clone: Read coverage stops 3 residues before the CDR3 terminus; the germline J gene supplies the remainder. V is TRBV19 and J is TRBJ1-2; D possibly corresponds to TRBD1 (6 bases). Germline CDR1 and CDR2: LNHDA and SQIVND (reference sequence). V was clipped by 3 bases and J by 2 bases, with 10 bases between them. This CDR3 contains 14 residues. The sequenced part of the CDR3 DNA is TGTGCCAGTAGTATGCCAGGGGCGAACTATGGC. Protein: CASSMPGANYG. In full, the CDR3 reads CASSMPGANYGYTF.

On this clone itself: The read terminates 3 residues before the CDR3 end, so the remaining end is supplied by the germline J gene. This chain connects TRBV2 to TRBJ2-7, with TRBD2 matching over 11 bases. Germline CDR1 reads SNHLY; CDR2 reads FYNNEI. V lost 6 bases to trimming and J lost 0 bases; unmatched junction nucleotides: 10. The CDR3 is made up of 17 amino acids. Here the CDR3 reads CASSYGLAGLSSYEQYF. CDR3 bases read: TGTGCCAGCAGCTACGGACTAGCGGGCTTAAGCTCCTACGAG.